This T cell receptor (beta chain) was profiled in a study of a mutant IDH1 vaccine in newly diagnosed glioma. About the study: Initiation of the vaccine course occurred 4-6 weeks after radiotherapy alone, or alongside temozolomide cycles.

As for time point: week 47, end of study. The study gave 300 ug of mutant IDH1 20-mer peptide per vaccine dose, with topical imiquimod. Patients in the study were vaccinated eight times, receiving shots in weeks 1, 3, 5, 7, 11, 15, 19 and 23. From germline, CDR1 is SGHRS and CDR2 YFSETQ. V gave up 4 bases and J gave up 1 base, with 18 bases separating them. The length of the CDR3 is 17 residues. About this clone: Its cognate antigen is unknown.

Sequencing was performed with immunoSEQ multiplex PCR; in TCRdb, only in-frame clones are kept and a portion is missing. The table has about 56,000 clones, roughly 75% seen once. This specimen consisted of PBMCs, obtained from a glioma patient whose treatment included an IDH1 peptide vaccine. The rearrangement uses TRBV5-1 and TRBJ2-1; tentative D call: TRBD2 (6 bases). This TCR came from a man in his fifties or sixties with glioma. CDR3 in amino acids: CASSQGLLALSYNEQFF. DNA of the CDR3: TGCGCCAGCAGCCAGGGACTTCTGGCCTTATCCTACAATGAGCAGTTCTTC.